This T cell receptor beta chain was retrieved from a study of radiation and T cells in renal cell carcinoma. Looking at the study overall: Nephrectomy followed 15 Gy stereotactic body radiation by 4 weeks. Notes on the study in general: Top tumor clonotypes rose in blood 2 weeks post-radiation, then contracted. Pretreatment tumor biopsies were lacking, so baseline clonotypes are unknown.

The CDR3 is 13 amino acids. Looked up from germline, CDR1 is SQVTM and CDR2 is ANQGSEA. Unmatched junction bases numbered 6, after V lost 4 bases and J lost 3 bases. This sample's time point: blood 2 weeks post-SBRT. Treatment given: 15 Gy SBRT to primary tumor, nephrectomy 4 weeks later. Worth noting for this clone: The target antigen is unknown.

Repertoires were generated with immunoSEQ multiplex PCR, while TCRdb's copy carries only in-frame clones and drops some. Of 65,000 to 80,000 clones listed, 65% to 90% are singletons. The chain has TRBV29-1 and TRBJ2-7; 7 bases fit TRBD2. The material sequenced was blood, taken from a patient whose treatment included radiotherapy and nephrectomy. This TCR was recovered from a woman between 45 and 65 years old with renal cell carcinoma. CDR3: CSVAARGGYEQYF. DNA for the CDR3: TGCAGCGTTGCGGCTCGCGGGGGCTACGAGCAGTACTTC.